One and the same sample provided the 9 T cell receptor beta chains below, sequenced in a study of beta chain features in type 1 diabetes. All of the isolated RNA was reverse transcribed, so expressed TCRB transcripts were sequenced. Clones were read by immunoSEQ multiplex PCR, and TCRdb kept only the in-frame ones, dropping some. The profile shows roughly 300,000 clones, 14% of them singletons. The antigens these receptors bind are not known. Study-wide findings and caveats: Shorter TCRB CDR3s, moderately but significantly so, were found in Type 1 diabetes patients in all four CD4+ subsets.

The sequenced sample was naive CD4+ T cells from blood. The receptor set was obtained from a man aged 25 to 40 with type 1 diabetes.

This chain joins TRBV5-1 and TRBJ1-1; D uncertain. The CDR3 covers 13 residues. V gave up 0 bases and J gave up 1 base, with 4 bases separating them. Germline values: CDR1 SGHRS, CDR2 YFSETQ. CDR3 nucleotides: TGCGCCAGCAGCTTGGCATGGAACACTGAAGCTTTCTTT. Its protein is CASSLAWNTEAFF.

This clone turned up a few times. J is TRBJ1-2 and V is TRBV28; TRBD1 might be the D (5 bases). This CDR3 has 13 residues. Germline V gene sequence: CDR1 MDHEN, CDR2 SYDVKM. V lost 6 bases to trimming and J lost 5 bases, with 13 bases between them. CDR3: CASSPGGWYGYTF. CDR3 coding DNA: TGTGCCAGCAGCCCGGGGGGTTGGTATGGCTACACCTTC.

V is TRBV6-5 and J is TRBJ2-7; 7 bases fit TRBD1. V dropped 2 bases and J dropped 3; count of bases not matched to a gene: 1. The CDR3 has 13 residues. From germline, CDR1 is MNHEY and CDR2 SVGAGI. As DNA, the CDR3 is TGTGCCAGCAGTTACAGGGGGCACTACGAGCAGTACTTC. Its translation: CASSYRGHYEQYF.

For the CDR3, the DNA is TGCGCCAGCAGTCAATCCAAGGAGGACAGGGGGCTTTACGAGCAGTACTTC. Its protein product is CASSQSKEDRGLYEQYF. This rearrangement joins TRBV23-1 to TRBJ2-7, with 11 bases aligning to TRBD1. TRBV23-1 falls under the ORF class, with uncertain function. The ends lost 0 bases at V and 4 bases at J; junction bases unmatched: 8. There are 17 residues in the CDR3.

The J gene is TRBJ1-1, the V gene TRBV6-5, with TRBD1 as a possible D gene (5 bases). CDR1 MNHEY and CDR2 SVGAGI come from the germline V gene. The CDR3 contains 15 residues. Trimming pared 0 bases from V and 3 bases from J, leaving 11 bases between. CDR3 sequence (DNA): TGTGCCAGCAGTTACTCGAACAGACAGTACACTGAAGCTTTCTTT. Its translation: CASSYSNRQYTEAFF.

Only a few counts were recorded for this clone. CDR3 amino acids: CASSRTGGAGGYTF. CDR3 nucleotide sequence: TGTGCCAGCAGCAGGACAGGGGGCGCAGGTGGCTACACCTTC. V is TRBV7-3 and J is TRBJ1-2; 11 bases match TRBD1. V shed 5 bases, J shed 7 bases, and the junction held 6 bases outside the gene matches. Germline CDR1 reads SGHTA; CDR2 reads FQGTGA. The CDR3 contains 14 residues. Looking up the rest from reference TRBV7-3 and TRBJ1-2 gives the full variable domain: GAGVSQTPSNKVTEKGKYVELRCDPISGHTALYWYRQSLGQGPEFLIYFQGTGAADDSGLPNDRFFAVRPEGSVSTLKIQRTERGDSAVYLCASSRTGGAGGYTFGSGTRLTVV.

V gene TRBV28 combines with J gene TRBJ2-2; TRBD1 matches 12 bases. V shed 4 bases and J 3 bases; nucleotides not matched to a gene: 3. The CDR3 totals 16 residues. The germline V gene encodes CDR1 MDHEN and CDR2 SYDVKM. The CDR3 here is CASSWDRGRYTGELFF. The CDR3 region has the DNA TGTGCCAGCAGTTGGGACAGGGGGCGGTACACCGGGGAGCTGTTTTTT.

The rearrangement uses TRBV18 and TRBJ2-7; possibly TRBD2 for D (7 bases). Trimming pared 6 bases from V and 1 base from J, leaving 16 bases between. This CDR3 spans 15 amino acids. Germline V gives CDR1 KGHSH, CDR2 LQKENI. The DNA for the CDR3 is TGTGCCAGCTCCCTTGAAAGGGGGGGATCCTACGAGCAGTACTTC. Translating gives CASSLERGGSYEQYF.

Comments on this clone: Other DNA sequences from this sample encode an identical CDR3 as well. The rearrangement joins TRBV18 to TRBJ2-5, with D possibly matching TRBD2 (6 bases). V lost 3 bases, J lost 1 base, and 6 bases lay in between. CDR3 length: 13 amino acids. The germline CDR1 and CDR2 sequences are KGHSH and LQKENI. The CDR3 bases are TGTGCCAGCTCACCCGGGGGCCAAGAGACCCAGTACTTC. This encodes CASSPGGQETQYF.